A selection of T cell receptor beta chains follows, all from one sample in a study of blood T cell repertoires in COVID-19. TCRdb's copy holds only in-frame clones and misses some; the assay was immunoSEQ multiplex PCR. This sample has about 160,000 clones, with approximately 77% found just once. The sample taken for sequencing was PBMCs or T cells enriched from blood (not recorded which). The receptors come from a man between 60 and 75 years old who had recovered from COVID-19. Each CDR3 is given with its conserved first and last residue. A D gene is named only where the DNA matches it firmly. Some rows have no size entry. The others give once, few or many, or a class for an expanded clone.

TGCAGTGCTAGTAGCGGTTCGGCCTCCTACGAGCAGTACTTC,CSASSGSASYEQYF,TRBJ2-7,-,TRBV20-1,-
TGCGCCAGCAGCATCACAGGGAGAAACAATGAGCAGTTCTTC,CASSITGRNNEQFF,TRBJ2-1,-,TRBV5-1,-
TGTGCCAGCAGTGAACTTAACAAAAATGAAAAACTGTTTTTT,CASSELNKNEKLFF,TRBJ1-4,-,TRBV6-1,-
TGTGCCAGTAATACAGGGGGCTGGGACACCATATATTTT,CASNTGGWDTIYF,TRBJ1-3,TRBD1,TRBV19,once
TGTGCCAGCAGTCGAGGGCGGACAGGGAATACTGGGGCCAACGTCCTGACTTTC,CASSRGRTGNTGANVLTF,TRBJ2-6,TRBD1,TRBV16,few
TGTGCCAGCAGTCCGGGCACAGATACGCAGTATTTT,CASSPGTDTQYF,TRBJ2-3,-,TRBV6-4,-
TGTGCCAGCAGGACAGGGGGCACTGGGGCCAACGTCCTGACTTTC,CASRTGGTGANVLTF,TRBJ2-6,TRBD1,TRBV2,-
TGTGCCAGCAGTGCTCCGGGACTAGCGGGAGGAAAGTTCTTC,CASSAPGLAGGKFF,TRBJ2-1,TRBD2,TRBV28,once
TGCGCCAGCAGCTTGGCGGGGAGGGAAGAGGCTTTCTTT,CASSLAGREEAFF,TRBJ1-1,-,TRBV5-1,-
TGTGCCAGCAGCCACCCACAGGCGAACACTGAAGCTTTCTTT,CASSHPQANTEAFF,TRBJ1-1,-,TRBV7-2,once
TGCAGTGCTAGTTCTAACGGCGGGGGGAGCTCCTACAATGAGCAGTTCTTC,CSASSNGGGSSYNEQFF,TRBJ2-1,TRBD2,TRBV20-1,-
TGTGCCAGCAGTGACCCCTGGCGTACTAGGGAGACCCAGTACTTC,CASSDPWRTRETQYF,TRBJ2-5,-,TRBV6-1,-
TGTGCCAGCTCACCAGTGGGACTAGCGCGGACCGGGGAGCTGTTTTTT,CASSPVGLARTGELFF,TRBJ2-2,TRBD2,TRBV18,-
TGCGCCAGCAGCCAAGATCTAGCGGGGGATTCCTACGAGCAGTACTTC,CASSQDLAGDSYEQYF,TRBJ2-7,TRBD2,TRBV4-1,-
TGTGCCAGCAGTAGGGGGAGTAACGATAATTCACCCCTCCACTTT,CASSRGSNDNSPLHF,TRBJ1-6,-,TRBV6-5,-
TGTGCCAGCACCGACGACAACCATGAGCAGTTCTTC,CASTDDNHEQFF,TRBJ2-1,-,TRBV7-6,-
TGTGCCAGCACGAACGGGGTTGTGGGTGAGCAGTTCTTC,CASTNGVVGEQFF,TRBJ2-1,-,TRBV11-2,-
TGTGCCAGCACTGAGAGGCTAGCGGGAAATGAGCAGTTCTTC,CASTERLAGNEQFF,TRBJ2-1,TRBD2,TRBV2,-
TGTGCCAGCAGGCCGAAACCGGGACAAGGAAACACCATATATTTT,CASRPKPGQGNTIYF,TRBJ1-3,-,TRBV6-5,-
TGTGCCAGCAGCCGGACAGGGGCGATATCAAGAGAGGCCCAGTACTTC,CASSRTGAISREAQYF,TRBJ2-5,TRBD1,TRBV11-2,-
TGTGCCAGCACAAGACAGGGGGCAGGGGAATCACCCCTCCACTTT,CASTRQGAGESPLHF,TRBJ1-6,TRBD1,TRBV6-5,-
TGTGCCAGCAGCTTAGGGGCGGGACTAAATCGGGATGAGCAGTTCTTC,CASSLGAGLNRDEQFF,TRBJ2-1,TRBD2,TRBV7-3,few
TGTGCCAGCAGCTTGGAGACAGGGAGAGGGTCCCAAGAGACCCAGTACTTC,CASSLETGRGSQETQYF,TRBJ2-5,TRBD1,TRBV11-2,-
TGTGCCAGCGGGGCACCTTACCAAGAGACCCAGTACTTC,CASGAPYQETQYF,TRBJ2-5,-,TRBV13,once
TGTGCCAGCAGCTTAGGACAGGGGCTATACGAGCAGTACTTC,CASSLGQGLYEQYF,TRBJ2-7,TRBD1,TRBV5-5,-
TGTGCCGGCTCCCGAAGACAAGTCATGGCCAATGAGCAGTTCTTC,CAGSRRQVMANEQFF,TRBJ2-1,-,TRBV2,once
TGTGCCAGCAGCCAAAATGGACAGGGTTCTGAAAAACTGTTTTTT,CASSQNGQGSEKLFF,TRBJ1-4,TRBD1,TRBV3-1/TRBV3-2,-
TGCGCCAGCAGCTTCCAGGCTAATTCACCCCTCCACTTT,CASSFQANSPLHF,TRBJ1-6,-,TRBV5-1,-
TGCAGTGCTACGGGCTATGGCTACACCTTC,CSATGYGYTF,TRBJ1-2,-,TRBV20-1,-
TGTGCCAGCAGCCAGAACAGGGGTGAGACCCAGTACTTC,CASSQNRGETQYF,TRBJ2-5,TRBD1,TRBV5-4,once
TGTGCCAGCAGCGGGGCCGTGGGTGAAGCTTTCTTT,CASSGAVGEAFF,TRBJ1-1,-,TRBV7-3,-
TGTGCCAGCAGCTTAGGGTATGGGAGGTACAATGAGCAGTTCTTC,CASSLGYGRYNEQFF,TRBJ2-1,-,TRBV7-9,-
TGTGCCAGCAGTCACAGGGGGAGGAGTGGCTACACCTTC,CASSHRGRSGYTF,TRBJ1-2,TRBD1,TRBV12-3/TRBV12-4,-
TGCGCCAGCAGCTTGGGTCCCGGTGAGGGTGACTACGAGCAGTACTTC,CASSLGPGEGDYEQYF,TRBJ2-7,-,TRBV5-1,-
TGTGCCAGCAGCTTGGATCCTAGCGGGAGGGAGGTCTTC,CASSLDPSGREVF,TRBJ2-1,TRBD2,TRBV5-4,-
TGCGCCAGCAGCTTGGACAGGGGGCCTGGAAAACTGTTTTTT,CASSLDRGPGKLFF,TRBJ1-4,TRBD1,TRBV5-1,-
TGTGCCAGCAGCTTGGGGTCTAGCGGTAGCACAGATACGCAGTATTTT,CASSLGSSGSTDTQYF,TRBJ2-3,TRBD2,TRBV5-4,-
TGTGCCAGCAGTTTAACGGGGGAATACGAGCAGTACTTC,CASSLTGEYEQYF,TRBJ2-7,-,TRBV6-5,-
TGTGCCAGCAGCCAATCCCGAGGCTCCTACAATGAGCAGTTCTTC,CASSQSRGSYNEQFF,TRBJ2-1,-,TRBV4-2,once
TGCGCCAGCAGCGGAGGCCAAGCCTACGAGCAGTACTTC,CASSGGQAYEQYF,TRBJ2-7,-,TRBV5-1,-
TGTGCCAGCAGTAGAGCTGTCGAGCAGTACTTC,CASSRAVEQYF,TRBJ2-7,-,TRBV28,-
TGTGCCAGCAGCTGGAGGGCGATTAATGAAAAACTGTTTTTT,CASSWRAINEKLFF,TRBJ1-4,-,TRBV5-5,-
TGCGCCAGCAGCCCCCCCGACGTAAGGCCGAGGGCTTTCTTT,CASSPPDVRPRAFF,TRBJ1-1,-,TRBV5-1,-
TGTGCCAGCAGTGTCCAGGGTGTCCCTGGGGCCAACGTCCTGACTTTC,CASSVQGVPGANVLTF,TRBJ2-6,-,TRBV6-1,-
TGCAGCGTACTGGACAGGGGGCTGACTGGGGCCAACGTCCTGACTTTC,CSVLDRGLTGANVLTF,TRBJ2-6,TRBD1,TRBV29-1,once
TGTGCCAGCAGTTTAAGCCGCCGGGGGAACGAGCAGTACTTC,CASSLSRRGNEQYF,TRBJ2-7,-,TRBV28,-
TGTGCCTGGAGTGCCTTAGATCAAACTAATGAAAAACTGTTTTTT,CAWSALDQTNEKLFF,TRBJ1-4,-,TRBV30,-
TGTGCCAGCTCACAACCGGGACAGGGGGGCTACGAGCAGTACTTC,CASSQPGQGGYEQYF,TRBJ2-7,TRBD1,TRBV18,-
TGCGCCAGCAGCTTGCCCGGGGGTACCTACGAGCAGTACTTC,CASSLPGGTYEQYF,TRBJ2-7,-,TRBV5-1,-
TGTGCCAGCAGCTTAGAAGTATCGAGGAGGAACACTGAAGCTTTCTTT,CASSLEVSRRNTEAFF,TRBJ1-1,-,TRBV11-2,-
TGTGCCAGCAGCTTAACGGCCCTAGCGGGAGAGGGCGAGACCCAGTACTTC,CASSLTALAGEGETQYF,TRBJ2-5,TRBD2,TRBV7-3,once
TGTGCCGCCTCCGGGACAGCCACCGGGGAGCTGTTTTTT,CAASGTATGELFF,TRBJ2-2,TRBD1,TRBV9,-
TGTGCCAGTCAGACTAGCGGGAGTAGCGGAGATACGCAGTATTTT,CASQTSGSSGDTQYF,TRBJ2-3,TRBD2,TRBV19,-
TGTGCCAGCAGCTTAACGGGGCTAGAGTCCGGGGAGCTGTTTTTT,CASSLTGLESGELFF,TRBJ2-2,-,TRBV7-3,few